The 12 T cell receptor beta chains in this list originate from one sample, sequenced in a study of OX40 agonist ivuxolimab in advanced cancers. Only in-frame clones appear in the TCRdb table, and some are missing; sequencing was by immunoSEQ multiplex PCR. Of fewer than 65,000 clones in the sample, just over 85% were seen once. The sequenced sample was CD4+ or CD8+ T cells sorted from blood, obtained in a trial of the OX40 agonist ivuxolimab. Receptors were obtained from an adult with an advanced solid tumor such as melanoma, head and neck, liver or kidney cancer.

The chain has TRBV5-1 and TRBJ2-1; no clear D. CDR1 SGHRS and CDR2 YFSETQ come from the germline V gene. The CDR3 contains 14 residues. Trimming shortened V by 2 bases and J by 5 bases, and 11 bases separated the two germline ends. CDR3: CASSFGSIDNEQFF. The CDR3 bases are TGCGCCAGCAGCTTTGGTTCTATAGACAATGAGCAGTTCTTC.

The V gene is TRBV28, the J gene TRBJ1-5, with 9 bases identical to TRBD1. The CDR3 extends over 15 amino acids. The germline CDR1 and CDR2 sequences are MDHEN and SYDVKM. The V gene end was trimmed by 6 bases and the J gene end by 4 bases; junction bases not matched to a gene: 7. In DNA, the CDR3 is TGTGCCAGCAGCTCGGGACAGGGTAGGAATCAGCCCCAGCATTTT. It is translated as CASSSGQGRNQPQHF.

This clone has just one count. J is TRBJ2-2 and V is TRBV5-1; 8 positions match TRBD2. V was pared by 0 bases and J by 10 bases, with 11 bases of the junction left unmatched. This CDR3 has 16 residues. Germline CDR1 and CDR2: SGHRS and YFSETQ. The CDR3: CASSLAGAGGMEELFF. The CDR3 DNA is TGCGCCAGCAGCTTGGCCGGGGCGGGAGGTATGGAGGAGCTGTTTTTT.

This chain uses TRBV6-8 with TRBJ2-5; TRBD2 matches 8 bases. The closer fit of TRBJ2-7 to the DNA end suggests the J call may be wrong. Germline V gives CDR1 MNHGY, CDR2 SAAAGT. The CDR3 has 13 amino acids. The CDR3 loop is CASSSGSKYEQYF. The DNA for the CDR3 is TGTGCCAGCAGTAGCGGGAGTAAGTACGAGCAGTACTTC.

The J gene is TRBJ2-1, the V gene TRBV5-1, with TRBD2 matching over 9 bases. The CDR3 is 17 amino acids. The J segment lost 5 bases and the V segment lost 4 bases, leaving 13 bases of the junction unmatched. The germline V gene encodes CDR1 SGHRS and CDR2 YFSETQ. Written as DNA, the CDR3 is TGCGCCAGCAGCCAGGTTGGGACTAGCCGCCCTGACAATGAGCAGTTCTTC. It codes for CASSQVGTSRPDNEQFF.

The chain couples TRBV6-1 to TRBJ2-7; 9 nucleotides match TRBD2. The CDR3 is 14 residues long. Germline trimming cut 11 bases from V and 5 bases from J; bases unmatched to any gene: 13. Germline CDR1 MNHNS, CDR2 SASEGT. The CDR3 here is CAAFEAGGKDEQYF. The CDR3 DNA is TGTGCCGCGTTTGAGGCGGGAGGGAAGGACGAGCAGTACTTC.

The chain links TRBV7-3 to TRBJ2-2, with 11 nucleotides matching TRBD2. Germline CDR1 is SGHTA and CDR2 is FQGTGA. The CDR3 consists of 15 residues. V was pared by 1 base and J by 8 bases, with 3 bases of the junction left unmatched. CDR3 protein: CASSLNLAGGGELFF. CDR3 in DNA: TGTGCCAGCAGCTTAAATCTAGCGGGAGGAGGGGAGCTGTTTTTT.

This chain uses TRBV18 with TRBJ2-3; 8 bases match TRBD2. Germline V lookup: CDR1 KGHSH, CDR2 LQKENI. The V and J ends lost 2 bases and 8 bases, in that order; junction bases with no gene match: 15. The CDR3 loop spans 17 amino acids. CDR3 sequence reads: CASSPSNPGLAGGTQYF. CDR3 DNA: TGTGCCAGCTCACCATCGAACCCTGGACTAGCCGGAGGTACGCAGTATTTT.

CDR3 DNA sequence: TGTGCCAGCTCACCGGACAGCTCGAACTATGGCTACACCTTC. It specifies CASSPDSSNYGYTF. The chain is built from TRBV18 and TRBJ1-2, with D possibly being TRBD1 (6 bases). This CDR3 contains 14 residues. Germline CDR1 reads KGHSH; CDR2 reads LQKENI. Trimming removed 3 bases from V and 2 bases from J, with 10 bases in between.

This clone appeared a single time. This rearrangement joins TRBV28 to TRBJ1-1, with 7 nucleotides matching TRBD1. CDR1 is MDHEN and CDR2 is SYDVKM in the germline V gene. The V and J ends lost 6 bases and 1 base, in that order; junction bases with no gene match: 8. This CDR3 spans 15 amino acids. Here the CDR3 reads CASSETGRPNTEAFF. In DNA form, the CDR3 reads TGTGCCAGCAGCGAGACAGGGCGCCCGAACACTGAAGCTTTCTTT.

The chain joins TRBV7-8 to TRBJ2-5; D might be TRBD1 (6 bases). The DNA end is more similar to TRBJ2-7, so the J call may be wrong. This CDR3 has 15 amino acids. Germline loops: CDR1 SGHVS, CDR2 FQNEAQ. CDR3 in amino acids: CASSSRIGQLDEQYF. DNA for the CDR3: TGTGCCAGCAGCTCGAGGATCGGACAGTTGGACGAGCAGTACTTC.

This chain uses TRBV12-1 with TRBJ1-1. TRBV12-1 is marked as a pseudogene. This CDR3 is built from 14 residues. CDR3 protein: CASSSRGMNTEAFF. CDR3 nucleotide sequence: TGTGCCAGCAGCTCCCGGGGAATGAACACTGAAGCTTTCTTT.